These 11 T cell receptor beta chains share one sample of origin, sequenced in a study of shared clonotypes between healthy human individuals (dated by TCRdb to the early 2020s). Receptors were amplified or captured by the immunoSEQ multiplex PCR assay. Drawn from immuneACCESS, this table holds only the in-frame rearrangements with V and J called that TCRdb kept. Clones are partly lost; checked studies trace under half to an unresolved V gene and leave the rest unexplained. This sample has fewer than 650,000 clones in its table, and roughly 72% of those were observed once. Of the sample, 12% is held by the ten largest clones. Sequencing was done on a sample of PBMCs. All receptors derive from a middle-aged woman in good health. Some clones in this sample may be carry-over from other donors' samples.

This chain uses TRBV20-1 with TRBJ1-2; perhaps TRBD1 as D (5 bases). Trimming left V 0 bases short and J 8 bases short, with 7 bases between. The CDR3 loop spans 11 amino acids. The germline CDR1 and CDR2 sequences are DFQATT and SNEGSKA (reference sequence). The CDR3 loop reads CSARDRQGYTF. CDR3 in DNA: TGCAGTGCTAGAGATCGACAGGGCTACACCTTC.

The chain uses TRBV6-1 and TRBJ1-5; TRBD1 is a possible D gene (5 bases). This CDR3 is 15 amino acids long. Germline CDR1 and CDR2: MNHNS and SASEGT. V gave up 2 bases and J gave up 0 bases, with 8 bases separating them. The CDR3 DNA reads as TGTGCCAGCAGTGAACAGGGTTCTAGCAATCAGCCCCAGCATTTT. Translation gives CASSEQGSSNQPQHF.

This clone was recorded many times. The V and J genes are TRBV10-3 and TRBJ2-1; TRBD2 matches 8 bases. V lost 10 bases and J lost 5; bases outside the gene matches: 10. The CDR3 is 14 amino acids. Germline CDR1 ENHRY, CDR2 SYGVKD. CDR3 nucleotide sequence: TGTGCCACGGCACTGACTAGCGATCACAATGAGCAGTTCTTC. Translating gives CATALTSDHNEQFF.

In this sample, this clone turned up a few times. Written as DNA, the CDR3 is TGTGCCAGCAGCTTTGGACAGGGCTATGGCTACACCTTC. This translates into CASSFGQGYGYTF. V and J are TRBV7-3 and TRBJ1-2; 8 bases are shared with TRBD1. Germline V CDR1 and CDR2: SGHTA, FQGTGA. Losses at the gene ends were 3 bases for V and 4 bases for J; bases not matched to a gene: 1. This CDR3 region has 13 residues.

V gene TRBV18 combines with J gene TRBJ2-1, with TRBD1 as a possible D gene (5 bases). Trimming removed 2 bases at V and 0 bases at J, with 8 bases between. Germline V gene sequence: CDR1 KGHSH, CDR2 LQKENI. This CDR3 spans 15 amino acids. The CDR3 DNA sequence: TGTGCCAGCTCACCAAAGACAGTCTCCTACAATGAGCAGTTCTTC. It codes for CASSPKTVSYNEQFF.

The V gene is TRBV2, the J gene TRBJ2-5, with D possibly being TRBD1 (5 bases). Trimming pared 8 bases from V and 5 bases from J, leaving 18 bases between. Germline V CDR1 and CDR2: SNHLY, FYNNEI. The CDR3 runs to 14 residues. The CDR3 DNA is TGTGCCAGCGGGCCAGGGATCGCAACGGAGACCCAGTACTTC. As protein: CASGPGIATETQYF. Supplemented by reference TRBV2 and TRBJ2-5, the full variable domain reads EPEVTQTPSHQVTQMGQEVILRCVPISNHLYFYWYRQILGQKVEFLVSFYNNEISEKSEIFDDQFSVERPDGSNFTLKIRSTKLEDSAMYFCASGPGIATETQYFGPGTRLLVL.

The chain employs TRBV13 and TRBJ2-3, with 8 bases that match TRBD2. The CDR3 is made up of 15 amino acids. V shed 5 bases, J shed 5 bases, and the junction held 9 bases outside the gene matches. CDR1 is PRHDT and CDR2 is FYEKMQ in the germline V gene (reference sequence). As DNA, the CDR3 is TGTGCCAGCAGCGTTAGCGGGACGCTGGGAGATACGCAGTATTTT. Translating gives CASSVSGTLGDTQYF.

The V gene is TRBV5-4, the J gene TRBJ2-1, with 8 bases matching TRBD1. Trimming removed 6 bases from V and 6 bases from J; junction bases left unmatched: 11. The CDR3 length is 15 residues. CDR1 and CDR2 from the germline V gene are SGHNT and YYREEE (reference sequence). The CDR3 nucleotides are TGTGCCAGCACCTTAGACAGGGGTTCCCCCAATGAGCAGTTCTTC. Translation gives CASTLDRGSPNEQFF.

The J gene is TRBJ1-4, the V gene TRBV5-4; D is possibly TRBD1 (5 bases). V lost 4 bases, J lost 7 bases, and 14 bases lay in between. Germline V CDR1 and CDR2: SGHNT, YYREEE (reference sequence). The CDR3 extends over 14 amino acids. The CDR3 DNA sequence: TGTGCCAGCAGCCCGGGACCGGAACGTGAAAAACTGTTTTTT. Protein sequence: CASSPGPEREKLFF.

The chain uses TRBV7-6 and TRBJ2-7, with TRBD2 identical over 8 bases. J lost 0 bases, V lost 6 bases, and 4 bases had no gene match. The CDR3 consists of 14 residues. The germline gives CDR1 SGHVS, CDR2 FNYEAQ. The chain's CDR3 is CASRPGTSSYEQYF. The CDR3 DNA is TGTGCCAGCAGGCCCGGGACTAGCTCCTACGAGCAGTACTTC.

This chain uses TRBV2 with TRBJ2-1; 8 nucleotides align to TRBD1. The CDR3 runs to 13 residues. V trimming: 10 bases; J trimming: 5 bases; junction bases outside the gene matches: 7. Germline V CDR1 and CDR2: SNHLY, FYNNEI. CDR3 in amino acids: CATGQGANNEQFF. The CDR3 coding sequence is TGTGCCACAGGCCAGGGGGCAAACAATGAGCAGTTCTTC.